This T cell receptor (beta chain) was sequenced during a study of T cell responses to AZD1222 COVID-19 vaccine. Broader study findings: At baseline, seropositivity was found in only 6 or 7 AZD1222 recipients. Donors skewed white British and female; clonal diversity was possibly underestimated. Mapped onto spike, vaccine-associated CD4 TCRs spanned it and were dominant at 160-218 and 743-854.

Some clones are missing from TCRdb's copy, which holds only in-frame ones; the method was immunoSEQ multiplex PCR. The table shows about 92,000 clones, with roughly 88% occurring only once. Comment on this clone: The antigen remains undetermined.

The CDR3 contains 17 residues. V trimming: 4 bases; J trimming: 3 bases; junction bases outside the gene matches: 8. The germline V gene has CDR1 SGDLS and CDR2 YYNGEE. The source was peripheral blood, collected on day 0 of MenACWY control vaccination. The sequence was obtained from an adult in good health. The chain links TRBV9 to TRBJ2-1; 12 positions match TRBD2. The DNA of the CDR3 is TGTGCCAGCAGCCCAAGACTAGCGGGGGTGAACTACAATGAGCAGTTCTTC. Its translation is CASSPRLAGVNYNEQFF. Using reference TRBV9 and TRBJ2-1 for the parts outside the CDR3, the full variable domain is DSGVTQTPKHLITATGQRVTLRCSPRSGDLSVYWYQQSLDQGLQFLIQYYNGEERAKGNILERFSAQQFPDLHSELNLSSLELGDSALYFCASSPRLAGVNYNEQFFGPGTRLTVL.